This T cell receptor beta chain was identified in a study of control samples from healthy donors and cancer patients (dated by TCRdb to 2018 to 2021). Regarding this clone: The clone's antigen remains unknown. No base-level quality is on record; no much larger clone is a single base apart.

Unmatched junction bases come to 3, with V trimmed by 4 bases and J by 5 bases. CDR1 and CDR2 are drawn from the germline V gene: SGDLS, YYNGEE. Spanning cysteine to phenylalanine, the CDR3 consists of 14 amino acids. The CDR3 DNA has 42 bases and is translated from base 1. Preparation of the library involved the immunoSEQ multiplex PCR assay. TCRdb took this table from immuneACCESS and kept in-frame rearrangements with V and J called. Such tables lack part of the clones; where checked against another copy, unresolved V genes explain under half of the gap, and the rest is unexplained. The sample contains under 200,000 clones, 94% of them found a single time. Around 8% of the sample comes from the top ten.

The chain is assembled from TRBV9 and TRBJ2-5; 12 junctional bases match TRBD2. This sequence originates from a woman aged 35 to 49 in good health. Sequenced input: blood. CDR3 region: CASSTSGGRETQYF. In nucleotide form, the sequence is TGTGCCAGCAGCACTAGCGGGGGGAGGGAGACCCAGTACTTC.